This entry is about one TCR beta chain. The sample belongs to a study of technical replicates of blood from a few donors. V lost 2 bases, J lost 4 bases, and 6 bases stayed unmatched. The CDR3 has 15 residues. In germline, CDR1 is SGHNT, CDR2 YYREEE (reference sequence). Produced via immunoSEQ multiplex PCR; TCRdb's table is partial and in-frame only. The table records some 60,000 clones, 91% of them present only once. J is TRBJ1-3 and V is TRBV5-4, with 7 bases identical to TRBD1. The specimen was PBMCs. This receptor was identified in a human donor in good health. Some clones in this sample may be carry-over from other donors' samples. CDR3 in amino acids: CASSLDRASGNTIYF. The CDR3 region has the DNA TGTGCCAGCAGCTTAGACAGGGCGTCGGGAAACACCATATATTTT.